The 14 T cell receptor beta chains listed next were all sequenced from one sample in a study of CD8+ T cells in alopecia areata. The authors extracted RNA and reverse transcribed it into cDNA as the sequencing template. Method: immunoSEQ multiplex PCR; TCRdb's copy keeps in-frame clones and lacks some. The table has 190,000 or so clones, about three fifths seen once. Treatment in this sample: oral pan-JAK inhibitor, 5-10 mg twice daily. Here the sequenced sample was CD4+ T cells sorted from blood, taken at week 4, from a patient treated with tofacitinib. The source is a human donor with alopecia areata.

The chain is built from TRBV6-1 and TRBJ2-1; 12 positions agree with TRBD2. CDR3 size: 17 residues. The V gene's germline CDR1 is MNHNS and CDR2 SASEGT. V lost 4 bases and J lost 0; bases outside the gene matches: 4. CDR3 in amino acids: CASSGTSGAPSYNEQFF. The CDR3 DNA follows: TGTGCCAGCAGTGGGACTAGCGGGGCCCCCTCCTACAATGAGCAGTTCTTC.

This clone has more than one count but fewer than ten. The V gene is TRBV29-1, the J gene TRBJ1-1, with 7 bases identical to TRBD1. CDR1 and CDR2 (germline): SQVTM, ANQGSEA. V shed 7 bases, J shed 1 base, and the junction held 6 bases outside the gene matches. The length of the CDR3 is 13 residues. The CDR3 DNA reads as TGCAGCGCACTGACAGGGTCGAACACTGAAGCTTTCTTT. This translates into CSALTGSNTEAFF.

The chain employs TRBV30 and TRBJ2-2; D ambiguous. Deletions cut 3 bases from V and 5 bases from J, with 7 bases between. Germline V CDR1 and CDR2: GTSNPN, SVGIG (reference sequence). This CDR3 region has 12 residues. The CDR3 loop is CAWRTLTGELFF. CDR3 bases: TGTGCCTGGAGAACTTTGACCGGGGAGCTGTTTTTT.

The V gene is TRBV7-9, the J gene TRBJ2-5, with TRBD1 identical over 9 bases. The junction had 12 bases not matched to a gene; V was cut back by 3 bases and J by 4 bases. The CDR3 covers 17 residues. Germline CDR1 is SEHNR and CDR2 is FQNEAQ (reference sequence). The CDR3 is CASSFGSGTGWGETQYF. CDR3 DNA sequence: TGTGCCAGCAGCTTCGGATCCGGGACAGGGTGGGGAGAGACCCAGTACTTC.

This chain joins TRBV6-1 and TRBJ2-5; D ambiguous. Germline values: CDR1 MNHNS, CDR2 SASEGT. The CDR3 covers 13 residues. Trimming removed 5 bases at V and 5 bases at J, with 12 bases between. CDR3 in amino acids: CASSWSPGETQYF. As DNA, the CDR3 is TGTGCCAGCAGTTGGTCCCCGGGCGAGACCCAGTACTTC.

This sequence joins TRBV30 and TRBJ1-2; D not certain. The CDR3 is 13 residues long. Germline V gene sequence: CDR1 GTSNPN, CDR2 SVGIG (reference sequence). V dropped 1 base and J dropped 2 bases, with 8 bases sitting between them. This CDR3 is CAWSELENYGYTF. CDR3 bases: TGTGCCTGGAGTGAATTAGAGAACTATGGCTACACCTTC.

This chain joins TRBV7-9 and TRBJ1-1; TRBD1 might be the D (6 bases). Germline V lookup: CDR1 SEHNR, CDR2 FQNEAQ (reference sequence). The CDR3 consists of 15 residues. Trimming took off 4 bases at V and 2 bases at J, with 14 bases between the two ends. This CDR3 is CASSSLIRGNTEAFF. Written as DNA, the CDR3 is TGTGCCAGCAGCTCCCTAATCAGGGGCAACACTGAAGCTTTCTTT.

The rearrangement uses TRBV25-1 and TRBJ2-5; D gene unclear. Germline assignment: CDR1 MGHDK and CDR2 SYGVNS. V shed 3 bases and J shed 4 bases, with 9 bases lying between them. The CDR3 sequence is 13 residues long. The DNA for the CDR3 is TGTGCCAGCAGTGAGGTAGGGTCAGAGACCCAGTACTTC. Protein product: CASSEVGSETQYF.

Here the CDR3 reads CASSVGRVNTEAFF. The CDR3 coding sequence is TGTGCCAGCAGCGTGGGCAGGGTCAACACTGAAGCTTTCTTT. The chain carries TRBV2 and TRBJ1-1; maybe TRBD1 (5 bases). The length of the CDR3 is 14 residues. Germline-derived CDR1 and CDR2 are SNHLY and FYNNEI. V was clipped by 6 bases and J by 2 bases, with 13 bases between them. Variable domain in full (rest from reference TRBV2 and TRBJ1-1): EPEVTQTPSHQVTQMGQEVILRCVPISNHLYFYWYRQILGQKVEFLVSFYNNEISEKSEIFDDQFSVERPDGSNFTLKIRSTKLEDSAMYFCASSVGRVNTEAFFGQGTRLTVV.

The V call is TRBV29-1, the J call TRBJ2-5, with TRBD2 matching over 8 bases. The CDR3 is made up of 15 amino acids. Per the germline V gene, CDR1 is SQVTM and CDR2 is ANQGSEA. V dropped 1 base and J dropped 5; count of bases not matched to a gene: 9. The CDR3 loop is CSVEGQDGGGETQYF. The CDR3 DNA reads TGCAGCGTTGAAGGCCAGGACGGGGGGGGTGAGACCCAGTACTTC. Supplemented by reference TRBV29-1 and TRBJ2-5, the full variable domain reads SAVISQKPSRDICQRGTSLTIQCQVDSQVTMMFWYRQQPGQSLTLIATANQGSEATYESGFVIDKFPISRPNLTFSTLTVSNMSPEDSSIYLCSVEGQDGGGETQYFGPGTRLLVL.

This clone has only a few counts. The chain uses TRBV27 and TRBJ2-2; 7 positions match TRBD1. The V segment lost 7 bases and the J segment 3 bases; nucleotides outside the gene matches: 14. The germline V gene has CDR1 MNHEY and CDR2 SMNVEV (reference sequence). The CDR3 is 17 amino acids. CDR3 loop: CASIRGGDRVHTGELFF. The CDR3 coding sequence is TGTGCCAGCATCCGAGGGGGAGACAGGGTTCACACCGGGGAGCTGTTTTTT.

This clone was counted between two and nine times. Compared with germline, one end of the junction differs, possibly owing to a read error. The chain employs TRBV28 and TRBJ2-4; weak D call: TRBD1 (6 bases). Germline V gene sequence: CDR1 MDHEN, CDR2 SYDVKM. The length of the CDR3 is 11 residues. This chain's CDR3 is CASSANRDWDF. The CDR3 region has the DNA TGTGCCAGCAGTGCCAACAGGGATTGGGACTTC.

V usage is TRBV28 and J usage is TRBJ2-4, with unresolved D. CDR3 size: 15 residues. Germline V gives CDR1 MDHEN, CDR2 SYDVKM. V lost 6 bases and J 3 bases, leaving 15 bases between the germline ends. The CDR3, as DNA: TGTGCCAGCAGGTCCGGCCAGATCGGCAAAAACATTCAGTACTTC. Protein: CASRSGQIGKNIQYF.

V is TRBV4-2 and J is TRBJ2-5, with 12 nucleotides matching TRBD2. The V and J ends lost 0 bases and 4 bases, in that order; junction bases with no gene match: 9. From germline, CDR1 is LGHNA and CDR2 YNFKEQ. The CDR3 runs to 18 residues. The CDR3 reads CASSQDGASGGAGETQYF. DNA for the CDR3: TGTGCCAGCAGCCAAGATGGCGCTAGCGGGGGGGCGGGAGAGACCCAGTACTTC.